This TCR beta chain appears in the sequencing data of a study of T cell responses to AZD1222 COVID-19 vaccine. Study-level points and caveats: Nearly half of spike-specific TCRs reportedly target unmutated variant regions. Increased Spike-specific TCR breadth and depth were observed after two AZD1222 doses.

This table comes from immunoSEQ multiplex PCR, and its TCRdb copy is limited to in-frame clones, with some not included. The table records approximately 140,000 clones, more than 70% of them present only once. As concerns this clone: Its cognate antigen is unknown.

This CDR3 contains 16 residues. Trimming pared 2 bases from V and 5 bases from J, leaving 16 bases between. Per germline, CDR1 SEHNR and CDR2 FQNEAQ (reference sequence). The starting material was peripheral blood, obtained on day 0 of AZD1222 vaccination. This chain links TRBV7-9 with TRBJ1-5; D may be TRBD1 (6 bases). The source of this sequence is an adult in good health. The CDR3 loop reads CASSLSGAGVHQPQHF. The DNA of the CDR3 is TGTGCCAGCAGCTTATCAGGGGCAGGGGTTCATCAGCCCCAGCATTTT. Supplemented by reference TRBV7-9 and TRBJ1-5, the full variable domain reads DTGVSQNPRHKITKRGQNVTFRCDPISEHNRLYWYRQTLGQGPEFLTYFQNEAQLEKSRLLSDRFSAERPKGSFSTLEIQRTEQGDSAMYLCASSLSGAGVHQPQHFGDGTRLSIL.